The T cell receptor (beta chain) described here comes from a study of naive and memory T cell subsets. General study points: From naive to CM, EM and EMRA, diversity decreased and Gini increased.

This clonotype was detected many times. The antigen remains unidentified. The CDR3 totals 14 residues. Trimming pared 0 bases from V and 1 base from J, leaving 4 bases between. Both TRBC1 and TRBC2 were covered by a beta constant-region primer of two equimolar oligonucleotides. Each CDR3 protein is one row after TCRdb ran MiXCR on the UMI-ligation and nested PCR reads. The sample lists some 100,000 distinct CDR3 sequences; around 7% were seen once. This chain links TRBV12-3 or TRBV12-4 with TRBJ1-5; D gene ambiguous. Material for sequencing was central memory CD4+ T cells from blood. This clonotype was obtained from a human donor in good health. The CDR3 loop is CASSLAGSNQPQHF. The CDR3 region has the DNA TGTGCCAGCAGTTTAGCAGGCAGCAATCAGCCCCAGCATTTT.